The 3 T cell receptor beta chains below were found in one sample sequenced in a study of Graves' ophthalmopathy and Graves' hyperthyroidism. Amplifying from RNA transcripts, the study obtained TCR beta CDR3 regions. First-round RT-PCR used HTBI primers; second-round multiplex PCR followed. TCRdb ran MiXCR on the multiplex PCR reads and lists one entry per CDR3 protein. In the table there are some 750,000 distinct CDR3 sequences, approximately 40% of which are singletons. Sequenced: peripheral blood. The origin of the receptors is an adult man with Graves' ophthalmopathy.

This clonotype occurred many times. CDR3 protein: CASRTEGRSYEQYF. As DNA, the CDR3 is TGCGCCAGCAGAACTGAGGGTCGTTCCTACGAGCAGTACTTC. The chain employs TRBV5-1 and TRBJ2-7, with a possible D match to TRBD2 (5 bases). Per germline, CDR1 SGHRS and CDR2 YFSETQ. V gave up 5 bases and J gave up 1 base, with 13 bases separating them. The CDR3 loop spans 14 amino acids.

Remarks on this clonotype: Mismatch with germline at one junction end may stem from a read error. The chain combines TRBV5-4 with TRBJ1-1, with a weak D call TRBD1 (5 bases). The CDR3 is 15 residues long. CDR1 and CDR2 (germline): SGHNT, YYREEE (reference sequence). CDR3 region: CASSLRGQVNTEAFF. CDR3 nucleotides: TGTGCCAGCAGCCTAAGGGGCCAAGTGAACACTGAAGCCTTCTTT.

This clonotype came up a few times. The gene calls are TRBV7-9 and TRBJ2-5; 10 nucleotides align to TRBD2. Per germline, CDR1 SEHNR and CDR2 FQNEAQ (reference sequence). The CDR3 has 15 amino acids. Trimming cost V 6 bases and J 1 base; bases outside gene matches: 5. The CDR3 loop is CASRPGLASQETQYF. CDR3 in DNA: TGTGCCAGCAGGCCGGGACTAGCGAGCCAAGAGACCCAGTACTTC.